A single sample gave rise to the 21 T cell receptor beta chains below, sequenced in a study of blood T cell repertoires in COVID-19. The data were produced by immunoSEQ multiplex PCR, yet TCRdb's version contains in-frame clones alone and is incomplete. The sample contains approximately 140,000 clones, around 84% of which appear only once. The sample was peripheral blood. These receptors were taken from a woman aged 80 or older with acute or convalescent COVID-19.

This clone was detected a few times. The J gene is TRBJ1-5, the V gene TRBV15, with a possible D match to TRBD1 (5 bases). Trimming shortened V by 5 bases and J by 4 bases, and 15 bases separated the two germline ends. The CDR3 runs 15 residues. Germline assignment: CDR1 LNHNV and CDR2 YYDKDF (reference sequence). CDR3 DNA sequence: TGTGCCACCAGCGAGAATTGGGGGGGGAATCAGCCCCAGCATTTT. Protein sequence: CATSENWGGNQPQHF.

The chain is built from TRBV7-9 and TRBJ1-3; possible D gene TRBD1, 5 bases. CDR3 length equals 15 residues. V dropped 3 bases and J dropped 3 bases, with 12 bases sitting between them. Germline CDR1 reads SEHNR; CDR2 reads FQNEAQ (reference sequence). CDR3 loop: CASSFREDLGNTIYF. In nucleotides, the CDR3 is TGTGCCAGCAGCTTCAGGGAAGACCTTGGAAACACCATATATTTT.

The chain recombines TRBV7-2 with TRBJ1-1; unclear D gene. The V gene lost 1 base and the J gene lost 0 bases, with 6 bases spanning the gap. Germline CDR1 is SGHTA and CDR2 is FQGNSA. The CDR3 has 14 residues. Here the CDR3 DNA reads TGTGCCAGCAGCTTAGGGGCAATGAACACTGAAGCTTTCTTT. Its translation: CASSLGAMNTEAFF.

The rearrangement uses TRBV5-1 and TRBJ2-5; D is undetermined. Germline V CDR1 and CDR2: SGHRS, YFSETQ. The CDR3 covers 15 residues. V lost 0 bases to trimming and J lost 4 bases, with 13 bases between them. CDR3 sequence (DNA): TGCGCCAGCAGCTTGGAAGGCCAGCGCGGAGAGACCCAGTACTTC. This gives the protein CASSLEGQRGETQYF.

The chain combines TRBV19 with TRBJ2-1; TRBD2 might be the D (6 bases). CDR1 is LNHDA and CDR2 is SQIVND in the germline V gene (reference sequence). Trimming pared 3 bases from V and 9 bases from J, leaving 18 bases between. The CDR3 has 15 amino acids. The DNA for the CDR3 is TGTGCCAGTAGTATTTGGCCAGGGCGGGGAAGTGAGCAGTTCTTC. It is translated as CASSIWPGRGSEQFF.

V usage is TRBV7-2 and J usage is TRBJ2-1; weak D call: TRBD1 (6 bases). V was trimmed by 5 bases and J by 5 bases, leaving 10 bases between them. This CDR3 has 13 amino acids. CDR1 SGHTA and CDR2 FQGNSA come from the germline V gene. CDR3 sequence: CASSGRQDNEQFF. The CDR3 DNA follows: TGTGCCAGCAGCGGAAGACAGGACAATGAGCAGTTCTTC.

The CDR3 sequence: CAWSVGGYEQYF. The CDR3 DNA is TGTGCCTGGAGTGTAGGGGGCTACGAGCAGTACTTC. V is TRBV30 and J is TRBJ2-7; tentative D call: TRBD1 (6 bases). Trimming shortened V by 0 bases and J by 3 bases, and 6 bases separated the two germline ends. Germline V lookup: CDR1 GTSNPN, CDR2 SVGIG (reference sequence). The CDR3 covers 12 residues.

The chain employs TRBV5-6 and TRBJ2-7; weak D call: TRBD2 (5 bases). Between the trimmed V and J ends, which lost 4 bases and 2 bases, there was a span of 13 bases. Germline values: CDR1 SGHDT, CDR2 YYEEEE. CDR3 size: 14 residues. CDR3 sequence reads: CASSLGLKTYEQYF. The CDR3 DNA reads as TGTGCCAGCAGCCTAGGACTGAAGACCTACGAGCAGTACTTC.

The gene calls are TRBV6-5 and TRBJ2-7; possibly TRBD2 for D (5 bases). V shed 7 bases and J shed 4 bases, with 14 bases lying between them. The CDR3 is 13 residues long. Looked up from germline, CDR1 is MNHEY and CDR2 is SVGAGI. CDR3 nucleotide sequence: TGTGCCAGCACCCTCCGGGGTTGGTACGAGCAGTACTTC. Amino acids: CASTLRGWYEQYF.

This chain connects TRBV18 to TRBJ2-3; 12 bases fit TRBD1. Per germline, CDR1 KGHSH and CDR2 LQKENI. The CDR3 runs 15 residues. V was clipped by 6 bases and J by 4 bases; unmatched bases: 5. The CDR3 spells CASSTGTGGSDTQYF. In nucleotides, the CDR3 is TGTGCCAGCTCGACCGGGACAGGGGGCTCAGATACGCAGTATTTT.

The CDR3 DNA reads as TGTGCCAGCACCGGCGTGTCGGGGGGCCGCTACGAGCAGTACTTC. Translated: CASTGVSGGRYEQYF. V is TRBV2 and J is TRBJ2-7, with D tentatively TRBD2 (7 bases). This CDR3 has 15 amino acids. Germline-derived CDR1 and CDR2 are SNHLY and FYNNEI. Trimming took 7 bases from V and 3 from J, leaving 19 bases between them. Drawing the rest from reference TRBV2 and TRBJ2-7, the complete variable domain is EPEVTQTPSHQVTQMGQEVILRCVPISNHLYFYWYRQILGQKVEFLVSFYNNEISEKSEIFDDQFSVERPDGSNFTLKIRSTKLEDSAMYFCASTGVSGGRYEQYFGPGTRLTVT.

This clone has only one observation. The chain recombines TRBV9 with TRBJ2-7; 8 bases align to TRBD2. The V gene's germline CDR1 is SGDLS and CDR2 YYNGEE. With V trimmed by 3 bases and J by 3 bases, 11 bases remained unmatched. The CDR3 has 16 amino acids. The CDR3 region has the DNA TGTGCCAGCAGCGGAGGCCCGACGGGACTAGACTACGAGCAGTACTTC. It translates to CASSGGPTGLDYEQYF.

This clone has a handful of counts. The chain recombines TRBV12-3 or TRBV12-4 with TRBJ2-7, with a possible D match to TRBD1 (6 bases). This CDR3 spans 13 amino acids. Trimming took 7 bases from V and 0 from J, leaving 10 bases between them. Here the CDR3 DNA reads TGTGCCAGCACCAGGGACACCTCCTACGAGCAGTACTTC. The encoded protein is CASTRDTSYEQYF.

This clone showed up just a few times. The chain employs TRBV29-1 and TRBJ1-2, with TRBD1 as a possible D gene (6 bases). Germline V gives CDR1 SQVTM, CDR2 ANQGSEA. Trimming shortened V by 3 bases and J by 6 bases, and 11 bases separated the two germline ends. This CDR3 spans 12 amino acids. CDR3 nucleotides: TGCAGCGTTGAGGGCAGGGACAATGGCTACACCTTC. Translation gives CSVEGRDNGYTF.

The chain carries TRBV6-5 and TRBJ1-2; the match to TRBD1 covers 9 bases. V lost 2 bases and J lost 8; bases outside the gene matches: 9. Germline CDR1 and CDR2: MNHEY and SVGAGI. CDR3 size: 15 residues. DNA of the CDR3: TGTGCCAGCAGTTACAGGGGACAGGGAAATAAGGGCTACACCTTC. Translated, it gives CASSYRGQGNKGYTF.

This clone was observed a single time. The chain carries TRBV6-1 and TRBJ1-5; D is uncertain. The CDR3 has 15 amino acids. V shed 6 bases and J shed 3 bases, with 15 bases lying between them. CDR1 is MNHNS, CDR2 SASEGT, per germline. The CDR3 here is CASRRTKNNNQPQHF. The CDR3 nucleotides read TGTGCCAGCAGACGTACCAAGAACAACAATCAGCCCCAGCATTTT.

This chain joins TRBV19 and TRBJ1-5; D remains unclear. The length of the CDR3 is 15 residues. Germline-derived CDR1 and CDR2 are LNHDA and SQIVND (reference sequence). Trimming stripped 7 bases from V and 5 bases from J, with 18 bases between. CDR3 in amino acids: CASTAAPLEYQPQHF. DNA for the CDR3: TGTGCCAGTACCGCTGCACCTCTAGAATATCAGCCCCAGCATTTT. The full variable domain, its missing parts supplied by reference TRBV19 and TRBJ1-5, is DGGITQSPKYLFRKEGQNVTLSCEQNLNHDAMYWYRQDPGQGLRLIYYSQIVNDFQKGDIAEGYSVSREKKESFPLTVTSAQKNPTAFYLCASTAAPLEYQPQHFGDGTRLSIL.

The genes are TRBV6-5 and TRBJ1-1, with 8 positions matching TRBD1. Germline V CDR1 and CDR2: MNHEY, SVGAGI. The CDR3 covers 15 residues. V shed 5 bases and J 4 bases; nucleotides not matched to a gene: 9. The CDR3 reads CASSKIRGRGTEAFF. The CDR3 DNA reads as TGTGCCAGCAGTAAAATCAGGGGGCGCGGCACTGAAGCTTTCTTT.

This clone was counted only a few times. This sequence joins TRBV29-1 and TRBJ1-1; weak D call: TRBD1 (5 bases). Trimming left V 4 bases short and J 4 bases short, with 13 bases between. The CDR3 has 13 amino acids. Germline values: CDR1 SQVTM, CDR2 ANQGSEA. The CDR3 DNA sequence: TGCAGCGTTGGTTTTGGGGGGGTCACTGAAGCTTTCTTT. Translation gives CSVGFGGVTEAFF.

This clone came up once. The rearrangement uses TRBV7-6 and TRBJ2-5; 10 positions match TRBD2. V lost 2 bases and J lost 4; bases outside the gene matches: 4. The CDR3 is 15 amino acids. Germline-derived CDR1 and CDR2 are SGHVS and FNYEAQ. DNA for the CDR3: TGTGCCAGCAGCTTAATAGCGGGGGGAGGAGAGACCCAGTACTTC. Translation gives CASSLIAGGGETQYF.

The chain joins TRBV19 to TRBJ1-5, with TRBD1 identical over 11 bases. The germline CDR1 and CDR2 sequences are LNHDA and SQIVND (reference sequence). Unmatched junction bases numbered 5, after V lost 4 bases and J lost 0 bases. CDR3 length: 17 amino acids. CDR3 protein: CASSTGTGGNSNQPQHF. As DNA, the CDR3 is TGTGCCAGTAGTACCGGGACAGGGGGGAATAGCAATCAGCCCCAGCATTTT.